Here is one T cell receptor beta chain with its context. Authors' analysis steps: Amplification with reference gene primers provided the estimates of nucleated cell counts. Method: immunoSEQ multiplex PCR; TCRdb's copy keeps in-frame clones and lacks some. D and trimming were read from the DNA, whereas the V and J calls and clone size are those reported in that table. The sample consists of about 260,000 clones, 85% to 90% of them appearing once. This sample was included in a study of blood T cell repertoires in COVID-19. Overall study context: Acute and convalescent COVID-19 specimens originated in the United States, Italy and Spain. PBMCs, B-cell-depleted T cells, or T cells provided the cDNA or gDNA that made up the material.

CDR1 and CDR2 (germline): SGHTA, FQGNSA. The CDR3 length is 14 residues. V dropped 7 bases and J dropped 6; count of bases not matched to a gene: 10. Sequenced material: peripheral blood. The TCR sequence derives from a woman aged 40 to 49 who had recovered from COVID-19. The chain couples TRBV7-2 to TRBJ2-7; 9 nucleotides line up with TRBD2. Here the CDR3 reads CASTPGLASPEQYF. The CDR3 DNA reads as TGTGCCAGCACCCCGGGACTAGCTTCCCCCGAGCAGTACTTC.